These 31 T cell receptor beta chains share one sample of origin, sequenced in a study of blood T cell repertoires in COVID-19. The repertoire was sequenced with immunoSEQ multiplex PCR; TCRdb's copy has only in-frame clones and lacks some. The repertoire holds under 250,000 clones, with around four fifths as singletons. Source material: peripheral blood. Receptors were obtained from a woman in her 70s with COVID-19, enrolled during active disease.

This sequence joins TRBV19 and TRBJ2-3; 9 bases line up with TRBD1. The CDR3 extends over 15 amino acids. V gave up 6 bases and J gave up 2 bases; unmatched junction bases: 6. Looked up from germline, CDR1 is LNHDA and CDR2 is SQIVND (reference sequence). CDR3 in DNA: TGTGCCAGTAGGCTAGGGACAGGGATCACAGATACGCAGTATTTT. Translation: CASRLGTGITDTQYF.

V is TRBV4-3 and J is TRBJ2-1, with 8 bases fitting TRBD2. The CDR3 spans 14 residues. CDR1 is LGHNA and CDR2 is YSLEER in the germline V gene. The V and J ends lost 4 bases and 9 bases, in that order; junction bases with no gene match: 8. Written as DNA, the CDR3 is TGCGCCAGCAGCCCAATGACTAGCGCGGGTGAGCAGTTCTTC. It is translated as CASSPMTSAGEQFF.

V and J are TRBV4-3 and TRBJ2-3; perhaps TRBD2 as D (6 bases). V was cut by 2 bases and J by 4 bases, with 16 bases left in between. The CDR3 sequence is 16 residues long. The germline V gene has CDR1 LGHNA and CDR2 YSLEER. The chain's CDR3 is CASSQPSAGPADTQYF. As DNA, the CDR3 is TGCGCCAGCAGCCAACCATCGGCGGGACCTGCAGATACGCAGTATTTT.

In DNA form, the CDR3 reads TGTGCCACCAGCAGGACCAGGGTGCTCGAGCAGTACTTC. Encoded protein: CATSRTRVLEQYF. The chain employs TRBV15 and TRBJ2-7, with D possibly matching TRBD1 (5 bases). Trimming shortened V by 3 bases and J by 6 bases, and 12 bases separated the two germline ends. CDR3 length: 13 amino acids. The germline gives CDR1 LNHNV, CDR2 YYDKDF (reference sequence).

The chain employs TRBV30 and TRBJ2-5; perhaps TRBD1 as D (6 bases). This CDR3 is 12 amino acids long. The germline V and J ends were trimmed by 0 bases and 9 bases, with 11 bases remaining between them. Looked up from germline, CDR1 is GTSNPN and CDR2 is SVGIG (reference sequence). The CDR3: CAWSVQGMAQYF. Here the CDR3 DNA reads TGTGCCTGGAGTGTACAGGGAATGGCCCAGTACTTC.

The chain carries TRBV28 and TRBJ1-5; D is ambiguous. The germline V and J ends were trimmed by 6 bases and 7 bases, with 16 bases remaining between them. From germline, CDR1 is MDHEN and CDR2 SYDVKM. This CDR3 contains 14 residues. The CDR3, as DNA: TGTGCCAGCAGCCAAGCCGGGTCCGGGCAGCCCCAGCATTTT. Translating gives CASSQAGSGQPQHF.

This clone has a single count. The rearrangement links TRBV27 to TRBJ1-4; the D gene is possibly TRBD1 (6 bases). This CDR3 comprises 15 residues. Trimming took 5 bases from V and 6 from J, leaving 16 bases between them. Germline lookup yields CDR1 MNHEY and CDR2 SMNVEV (reference sequence). Here the CDR3 DNA reads TGTGCCAGCAGTCAACAGGGCTTAGGATATGAAAAACTGTTTTTT. This gives the protein CASSQQGLGYEKLFF. Drawing the rest from reference TRBV27 and TRBJ1-4, the complete variable domain is EAQVTQNPRYLITVTGKKLTVTCSQNMNHEYMSWYRQDPGLGLRQIYYSMNVEVTDKGDVPEGYKVSRKEKRNFPLILESPSPNQTSLYFCASSQQGLGYEKLFFGSGTQLSVL.

V usage is TRBV19 and J usage is TRBJ2-3, with 8 bases aligning to TRBD1. After removal of 7 bases from V and 7 bases from J, the junction contained 10 bases not matched to a gene. This CDR3 contains 14 residues. CDR1 and CDR2 from the germline V gene are LNHDA and SQIVND (reference sequence). The CDR3 loop reads CASNGRGPGNTQYF. The CDR3, as DNA: TGTGCCAGTAATGGCAGGGGGCCGGGTAATACGCAGTATTTT.

The chain joins TRBV4-1 to TRBJ1-2; D possibly corresponds to TRBD1 (6 bases). Per the germline V gene, CDR1 is MGHRA and CDR2 is YSYEKL. CDR3 length: 13 residues. V lost 6 bases, J lost 2 bases, and 10 bases lay in between. The CDR3 loop reads CASSTGLNYGYTF. The DNA of the CDR3 is TGCGCCAGCAGTACAGGGTTAAACTATGGCTACACCTTC.

The J gene is TRBJ2-3, the V gene TRBV27; a possible D gene is TRBD2 (5 bases). The CDR3 runs to 18 residues. V was cut by 6 bases and J by 2 bases, with 24 bases left in between. Germline V gene sequence: CDR1 MNHEY, CDR2 SMNVEV (reference sequence). Here the CDR3 reads CASRRTLYRESPTDTQYF. DNA of the CDR3: TGTGCCAGCAGACGTACCCTGTATCGGGAAAGCCCCACAGATACGCAGTATTTT.

This clone was recorded a few times. This chain's CDR3 is CATSPPGTHTGELFF. The CDR3 coding sequence is TGTGCCACCAGCCCCCCCGGGACACACACCGGGGAGCTGTTTTTT. The chain links TRBV15 to TRBJ2-2; tentatively, D is TRBD1 (6 bases). The CDR3 consists of 15 residues. From germline, CDR1 is LNHNV and CDR2 YYDKDF (reference sequence). The V gene lost 5 bases and the J gene lost 3 bases, with 13 bases spanning the gap.

The chain has TRBV10-2 and TRBJ1-1; unclear D gene. Germline V lookup: CDR1 WSHSY, CDR2 SAAADI. With 3 bases removed from V and 7 bases from J, the gap between germline ends came to 18 bases. This CDR3 region has 15 residues. The CDR3 region has the DNA TGCGCCAGCAGTGACACTTGGAAATTAGCAAGTGAAGCTTTCTTT. Protein sequence: CASSDTWKLASEAFF.

This clone was recorded only once. The V and J genes are TRBV15 and TRBJ2-7, with TRBD2 as a possible D gene (6 bases). V was cut by 9 bases and J by 1 base, with 13 bases left in between. Germline V gene lookup returns CDR1 LNHNV and CDR2 YYDKDF (reference sequence). CDR3 length: 13 residues. The CDR3, as DNA: TGTGCCACTTCCCTTGGGAGGTCCTACGAGCAGTACTTC. Encoded protein: CATSLGRSYEQYF. The complete variable domain, with remaining parts taken from reference TRBV15 and TRBJ2-7, reads DAMVIQNPRYQVTQFGKPVTLSCSQTLNHNVMYWYQQKSSQAPKLLFHYYDKDFNNEADTPDNFQSRRPNTSFCFLDIRSPGLGDTAMYLCATSLGRSYEQYFGPGTRLTVT.

The gene calls are TRBV24-1 and TRBJ2-1, with 11 bases matching TRBD2. This CDR3 region has 18 residues. The V gene end was trimmed by 2 bases and the J gene end by 9 bases; junction bases not matched to a gene: 14. Per the germline V gene, CDR1 is KGHDR and CDR2 is SFDVKD. CDR3 sequence reads: CATSDSRYSGRVVGEQFF. DNA for the CDR3: TGTGCCACCAGTGATTCCAGGTATAGCGGGAGGGTGGTGGGTGAGCAGTTCTTC.

Only a few counts were recorded for this clone. The chain recombines TRBV19 with TRBJ2-1; D is unclear. CDR1 is LNHDA, CDR2 SQIVND, per germline (reference sequence). This CDR3 spans 16 amino acids. Trimming cost V 7 bases and J 0 bases, with 16 bases left between them. The CDR3 region has the DNA TGTGCCAGTACCCTACAGTATACCTTCTCCTACAATGAGCAGTTCTTC. This sequence encodes CASTLQYTFSYNEQFF. The variable domain in full, completed from reference TRBV19 and TRBJ2-1, reads DGGITQSPKYLFRKEGQNVTLSCEQNLNHDAMYWYRQDPGQGLRLIYYSQIVNDFQKGDIAEGYSVSREKKESFPLTVTSAQKNPTAFYLCASTLQYTFSYNEQFFGPGTRLTVL.

The V and J genes are TRBV28 and TRBJ1-2; TRBD1 might be the D (5 bases). The germline V and J ends were trimmed by 8 bases and 5 bases, with 21 bases remaining between them. The CDR3 is 15 residues long. Germline CDR1 and CDR2: MDHEN and SYDVKM. The CDR3 is CASFVQAGHTYGYTF. The DNA for the CDR3 is TGTGCCAGCTTTGTCCAGGCCGGACACACATATGGCTACACCTTC.

The chain has TRBV19 and TRBJ1-3; 7 bases fit TRBD1. Germline V gives CDR1 LNHDA, CDR2 SQIVND (reference sequence). The junction had 15 bases not matched to a gene; V was cut back by 7 bases and J by 6 bases. This CDR3 has 16 amino acids. DNA for the CDR3: TGTGCCAGTACCTCAGCCGGGACAGCGTCAATAAACACCATATATTTT. Translation gives CASTSAGTASINTIYF. The full variable domain, completed using reference TRBV19 and TRBJ1-3, is DGGITQSPKYLFRKEGQNVTLSCEQNLNHDAMYWYRQDPGQGLRLIYYSQIVNDFQKGDIAEGYSVSREKKESFPLTVTSAQKNPTAFYLCASTSAGTASINTIYFGEGSWLTVV.

V gene TRBV5-8 combines with J gene TRBJ2-5, with D perhaps matching TRBD1 (6 bases). The V end was cut by 0 bases, the J end by 5 bases, with 20 bases between. Germline V gene lookup returns CDR1 SGHTS and CDR2 YDEGEE. The CDR3 runs 17 residues. CDR3 protein: CASSLGDQQGEWETQYF. In DNA form, the CDR3 reads TGTGCCAGCAGCTTGGGCGACCAACAGGGAGAGTGGGAGACCCAGTACTTC.

The V and J genes are TRBV14 and TRBJ1-1; D possibly corresponds to TRBD1 (5 bases). V lost 2 bases to trimming and J lost 4 bases, with 11 bases between them. The germline CDR1 and CDR2 sequences are SGHDN and FVKESK. The CDR3 is 14 residues long. The CDR3 region has the DNA TGTGCCAGCAGCCAAAAGATCGGGGGCACTGAAGCTTTCTTT. Protein product: CASSQKIGGTEAFF.

The CDR3 nucleotides are TGTGCCAGTAGTATCGACTCCTCACCGTCTAGTGAGCAGTTCTTC. It specifies CASSIDSSPSSEQFF. This chain links TRBV19 with TRBJ2-1; D unresolved. Germline lookup yields CDR1 LNHDA and CDR2 SQIVND (reference sequence). V lost 3 bases and J lost 9, with 18 bases in between. The CDR3 is made up of 15 amino acids.

The CDR3 is CASSLGQKQNIQYF. CDR3 DNA sequence: TGTGCCAGCAGCTTGGGACAGAAACAAAACATTCAGTACTTC. This chain joins TRBV5-6 and TRBJ2-4, with D possibly being TRBD1 (5 bases). V was pared by 0 bases and J by 5 bases, with 9 bases between. Germline CDR1 and CDR2: SGHDT and YYEEEE. This CDR3 has 14 amino acids.

The chain couples TRBV7-9 to TRBJ1-6; 9 bases are a match to TRBD1. V shed 1 base, J shed 10 bases, and the junction held 5 bases outside the gene matches. CDR1 SEHNR and CDR2 FQNEAQ come from the germline V gene (reference sequence). The CDR3 has 15 amino acids. This CDR3 is CASSLGTGEGSPLHF. CDR3 coding DNA: TGTGCCAGCAGCTTAGGGACAGGGGAAGGATCACCCCTCCACTTT.

V usage is TRBV5-1 and J usage is TRBJ2-3; 11 bases map to TRBD2. Losses at the gene ends were 6 bases for V and 2 bases for J; bases not matched to a gene: 5. Germline loops: CDR1 SGHRS, CDR2 YFSETQ. The CDR3 length is 15 residues. CDR3 in amino acids: CASKGLADLTDTQYF. The CDR3 nucleotides are TGCGCCAGCAAGGGACTAGCGGACCTCACAGATACGCAGTATTTT.

V is TRBV7-2 and J is TRBJ1-5; TRBD1 matches at 8 bases. CDR1 SGHTA and CDR2 FQGNSA come from the germline V gene. The junction had 2 bases not matched to a gene; V was cut back by 7 bases and J by 3 bases. This CDR3 has 13 amino acids. The DNA for the CDR3 is TGTGCCAGCAACAGGGGGATCAATCAGCCCCAGCATTTT. This translates into CASNRGINQPQHF.

The chain combines TRBV6-2 or TRBV6-3 with TRBJ2-5; no definite D call. The V and J ends lost 5 bases and 1 base respectively, with 11 bases between them. This CDR3 contains 14 residues. The germline CDR1 and CDR2 sequences are MNHEY and SVGEGT. In DNA form, the CDR3 reads TGTGCCAGCAGTGACCGGGTCCCCCAAGAGACCCAGTACTTC. Amino acids: CASSDRVPQETQYF.

The V gene is TRBV19, the J gene TRBJ2-1; perhaps TRBD2 as D (5 bases). The V and J ends lost 2 bases and 10 bases respectively, with 12 bases between them. In germline, CDR1 is LNHDA, CDR2 SQIVND (reference sequence). CDR3 length: 13 residues. CDR3 loop: CASSITPTGEQFF. The DNA of the CDR3 is TGTGCCAGTAGTATAACCCCCACGGGAGAGCAGTTCTTC. The variable domain in full, with the rest retrieved from reference TRBV19 and TRBJ2-1, is DGGITQSPKYLFRKEGQNVTLSCEQNLNHDAMYWYRQDPGQGLRLIYYSQIVNDFQKGDIAEGYSVSREKKESFPLTVTSAQKNPTAFYLCASSITPTGEQFFGPGTRLTVL.

The rearrangement uses TRBV29-1 and TRBJ1-2, with 7 bases identical to TRBD1. J gave up 2 bases and V 3 bases, and 6 bases lay outside the gene matches. CDR1 is SQVTM and CDR2 is ANQGSEA in the germline V gene. The CDR3 extends over 14 amino acids. This CDR3 reads CSVDATGLNYGYTF. CDR3 sequence (DNA): TGCAGCGTTGACGCGACAGGGCTGAACTATGGCTACACCTTC.

The CDR3 region is CASSLEWEAEAFF. In DNA form, the CDR3 reads TGCGCCAGCAGCTTGGAATGGGAGGCTGAAGCTTTCTTT. V and J are TRBV5-1 and TRBJ1-1; D gene uncertain. This CDR3 is built from 13 residues. Trimming took 0 bases from V and 6 from J, leaving 9 bases between them. From germline, CDR1 is SGHRS and CDR2 YFSETQ.

This clone was seen a handful of times. V and J are TRBV2 and TRBJ2-5; TRBD2 agrees at 8 bases. The germline V gene has CDR1 SNHLY and CDR2 FYNNEI. V shed 5 bases and J 4 bases; nucleotides not matched to a gene: 9. CDR3 length equals 15 residues. The CDR3 nucleotides read TGTGCCAGCAGTCGCGCCCTGAGCGGGAGAGAGACCCAGTACTTC. This sequence encodes CASSRALSGRETQYF. Drawing the rest from reference TRBV2 and TRBJ2-5, the complete variable domain is EPEVTQTPSHQVTQMGQEVILRCVPISNHLYFYWYRQILGQKVEFLVSFYNNEISEKSEIFDDQFSVERPDGSNFTLKIRSTKLEDSAMYFCASSRALSGRETQYFGPGTRLLVL.

This chain links TRBV19 with TRBJ1-3; perhaps TRBD1 as D (5 bases). This CDR3 is 15 amino acids long. In germline, CDR1 is LNHDA, CDR2 SQIVND (reference sequence). The V end lost 7 bases, the J end lost 0 bases, and 13 bases lay between the germline ends. For the CDR3, the DNA is TGTGCCAGTACGTTACAGGCTAACTCTGGAAACACCATATATTTT. It yields the protein CASTLQANSGNTIYF.

This chain links TRBV21-1 with TRBJ1-3. TRBV21-1 is a recognized pseudogene. The CDR3 runs to 16 residues. The DNA for the CDR3 is TGTGCCAGCAGCAAAAGGAGGGTGATCTCTGGAAACACCATATATTTT. Protein product: CASSKRRVISGNTIYF.